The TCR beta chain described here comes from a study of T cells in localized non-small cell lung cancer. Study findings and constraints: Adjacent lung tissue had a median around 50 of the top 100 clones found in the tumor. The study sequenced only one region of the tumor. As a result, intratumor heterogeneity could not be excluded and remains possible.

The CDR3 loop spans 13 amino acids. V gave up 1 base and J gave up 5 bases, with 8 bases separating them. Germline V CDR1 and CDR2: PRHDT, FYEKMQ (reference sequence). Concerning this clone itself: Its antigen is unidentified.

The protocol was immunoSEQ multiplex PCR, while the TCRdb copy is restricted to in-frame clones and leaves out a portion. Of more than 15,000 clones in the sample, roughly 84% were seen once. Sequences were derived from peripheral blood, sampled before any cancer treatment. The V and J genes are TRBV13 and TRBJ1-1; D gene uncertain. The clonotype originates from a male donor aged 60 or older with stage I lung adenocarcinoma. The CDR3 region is CASSLDRGTEAFF. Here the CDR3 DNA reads TGTGCCAGCAGCTTAGACCGGGGTACTGAAGCTTTCTTT.